The rows below give T cell receptor beta chains drawn from one sample of a study of blood T cell repertoires in COVID-19. The table came from immunoSEQ multiplex PCR; TCRdb's copy has only in-frame clones and leaves some out. There are a few hundred thousand clones in the sample; about 85% occur only once, and 0.7% to 1% lies in the top ten. Material: peripheral blood. Receptor source: a human donor with COVID-19, enrolled during active disease. The donor label of this sample is uncertain. The CDR3 runs from the conserved cysteine through the conserved F or W. The D gene is left open where the match is weak. Size is omitted from some rows. Given values are once, few, many or a class for expanded clones.

-	TRBJ2-3	-	TRBV19	TGTGCCAGTAGTATTCGAGCGGCCACAGATACGCAGTATTTT	CASSIRAATDTQYF
-	TRBJ2-3	TRBD2	TRBV12-5	TGTGCTAGTGGAAGACTAGCGGGAGGCCCAGATACGCAGTATTTT	CASGRLAGGPDTQYF
-	TRBJ2-2	-	TRBV15	TGTGCCACCAGCAGAGGGGGAGGTGACTACAACACCGGGGAGCTGTTTTTT	CATSRGGGDYNTGELFF
-	TRBJ2-1	-	TRBV30	TGTGCCTGGGGTGCCACCGGGGGTCCGTTCTTC	CAWGATGGPFF
few	TRBJ2-7	-	TRBV3-1/TRBV3-2	TGTGCCAGCAGCCGGGGCCGAGAGCAGTACTTC	CASSRGREQYF
-	TRBJ1-1	-	TRBV7-3	TGTGCCAGCAGCCCAATGGGGCAGCTCGCTGAAGCTTTCTTT	CASSPMGQLAEAFF
-	TRBJ2-7	-	TRBV24-1	TGTGCCACGAGCTGGTGCGCAGGGGAGTCCAGTTGGCAGTACTTC	CATSWCAGESSWQYF
-	TRBJ2-2	-	TRBV5-6	TGTGCCAGCAGCTTGGGACTCGCCACCGGGGAGCTGTTTTTT	CASSLGLATGELFF
-	TRBJ1-6	-	TRBV3-1/TRBV3-2	TGTGCCAGCAGCCAAGAAGGCAGGGCGAATTCACCCCTCCACTTT	CASSQEGRANSPLHF
once	TRBJ1-2	TRBD1	TRBV5-4	TGTGCCAGCAGCGTGGACAGGGACTATGGCTACACCTTC	CASSVDRDYGYTF
-	TRBJ1-2	TRBD1	TRBV6-5	TGTGCCAGCAGTTACAGCGGACAGGACTATGGCTACACCTTC	CASSYSGQDYGYTF
once	TRBJ1-2	-	TRBV14	TGTGCCAGCAGCCAAGAACGGCGGGGGCGAGGCGAGGGCTACACCTTC	CASSQERRGRGEGYTF
-	TRBJ2-7	TRBD2	TRBV5-1	TGCGCCAGCAAACTAGCGGGAGACGAGCAGTACTTC	CASKLAGDEQYF
-	TRBJ2-1	TRBD2	TRBV6-4	TGTGCGGGGGGAGGGCCCTACAATGAGCAGTTCTTC	CAGGGPYNEQFF
once	TRBJ1-1	-	TRBV3-1/TRBV3-2	TGTGCCAGCAGCCAGATCCTACAGGGACGGGCAAAGACTGAAGCTTTCTTT	CASSQILQGRAKTEAFF
-	TRBJ1-1	-	TRBV3-1/TRBV3-2	TGTGCCAGCAGCCAAGAAAGGCGGGGTTCGACTTTCTTT	CASSQERRGSTFF
once	TRBJ2-7	-	TRBV5-6	TGTGCCAGCAGCTTGGGTGTAGCGCGGGAGCAGTACTTC	CASSLGVAREQYF
-	TRBJ1-5	-	TRBV28	TGTGCCAGCAGTTTGTCTAACGAGCCCCAGCATTTT	CASSLSNEPQHF
once	TRBJ1-6	-	TRBV4-1	TGCGCCAGCAGGTGGCAGGGCGATTCACCCCTCCACTTT	CASRWQGDSPLHF
-	TRBJ1-2	TRBD1	TRBV6-5	TGTGCCACCTACAGGGGGATACGTAACTATGGCTACACCTTC	CATYRGIRNYGYTF
-	TRBJ2-5	TRBD2	TRBV9	TGTGCCAGCAGCCCCCGCGGGGGGGATAGTGTGGAGACCCAGTACTTC	CASSPRGGDSVETQYF
few	TRBJ2-3	-	TRBV28	TGTGCCAGCATTTCTCAGAGGTTAGTCACAGATACGCAGTATTTT	CASISQRLVTDTQYF
-	TRBJ1-5	TRBD1	TRBV29-1	TGCAGCCCCCGGGGGACAGACCACAATCAGCCCCAGCATTTT	CSPRGTDHNQPQHF
-	TRBJ2-2	-	TRBV9	TGTGCCAGCAGCGTCCGGGACACTTACACCGGGGAGCTGTTTTTT	CASSVRDTYTGELFF
once	TRBJ2-3	TRBD2	TRBV11-2	TGTGCCAGCAGCCGAAGGGGAGGGGTGGGCACAGATACGCAGTATTTT	CASSRRGGVGTDTQYF
-	TRBJ1-1	-	TRBV28	TGTGCCAGCAGTCGCGGACGGGAGAACACTGAAGCTTTCTTT	CASSRGRENTEAFF
-	TRBJ1-1	-	TRBV18	TGTGCCAGCTCCGGACATCCCCAAGGGACTGAAGCTTTCTTT	CASSGHPQGTEAFF
-	TRBJ2-7	-	TRBV18	TGTGCCAGCTCACCAACCCTTGATAGCGGTCCGCTCGAGCAGTACTTC	CASSPTLDSGPLEQYF
-	TRBJ2-1	-	TRBV20-1	TGCAGTGCTAAAAACTCGGATGAGCAGTTCTTC	CSAKNSDEQFF
-	TRBJ1-5	-	TRBV20-1	TGCAGTGCTGGGACAAATCAGCCCCAGCATTTT	CSAGTNQPQHF
-	TRBJ2-1	TRBD2	TRBV7-3	TGTGCCAGCAGCTCCGGGAGGAACGGTGAGCAGTTCTTC	CASSSGRNGEQFF
-	TRBJ1-5	-	TRBV28	TGTGCCAGCAGTTTAGAGGGGGTTACGGGCCGGGGGCATTTT	CASSLEGVTGRGHF
-	TRBJ1-3	-	TRBV3-1/TRBV3-2	TGTGCCAGCAGCCCTAAGGAGCAGGGCGAGAGCATCGAGGGAAACACCATATATTTT	CASSPKEQGESIEGNTIYF
-	TRBJ1-3	-	TRBV30	TGTGCCCATCCGGGACTCGGGGGAAACACCATATATTTT	CAHPGLGGNTIYF
few	TRBJ2-1	-	TRBV14	TGTGCCAGCAGCCATGGGGGGGCGGGAAACTACAATGAGCAGTTCTTC	CASSHGGAGNYNEQFF